Listed below are T cell receptor beta chains from one sample, sequenced in a study of CD8+CD57+ T cells in acquired aplastic anemia. Each CDR3 protein gets one entry after TCRdb re-called the reads with MiXCR. The data show roughly 260,000 distinct CDR3 sequences, around 43% seen once. Sequencing was done on a sample of sorted CD4+, CD8+, or CD8+CD57+ T cells (not recorded which) from PBMCs. The receptors stem from a human donor with aplastic anemia. Each CDR3 is given with its conserved first and last residue. The D gene is left open where the match is weak. Size values are once, few and many counts, or a class for expanded clones, and some rows have none.

J gene,V gene,clone size,D gene,CDR3 protein,CDR3 DNA
TRBJ2-2,TRBV7-2,few,TRBD2,CASSLDGTSGELFF,TGTGCCAGCAGCTTAGATGGGACTAGCGGGGAGCTGTTTTTT
TRBJ2-1,TRBV5-1,-,-,CASSFGDYSYNEQFF,TGCGCCAGCAGCTTTGGGGATTACTCCTACAATGAGCAGTTCTTC
TRBJ1-5,TRBV19,-,-,CASTTTHRDQPQHF,TGTGCCAGTACGACAACGCACAGGGATCAGCCCCAGCATTTT
TRBJ2-7,TRBV7-9,-,-,CASSFATGTRTTSYEQYF,TGTGCCAGCAGCTTTGCGACAGGCACCCGAACGACCTCCTACGAGCAGTACTTC
TRBJ1-2,TRBV7-3,-,-,CASSPSTDYGYTF,TGTGCCAGCAGCCCCTCGACAGACTATGGCTACACCTTC
TRBJ2-7,TRBV2,many,-,CATLRGGYEQYF,TGTGCCACCCTTAGAGGCGGCTACGAGCAGTACTTC
TRBJ1-6,TRBV7-9,-,-,CATRRDGNSPLHF,TGTGCCACCCGGCGGGACGGGAATTCACCCCTCCACTTT
TRBJ1-5,TRBV12-3/TRBV12-4,many,-,CASTPGGGQPQHF,TGTGCCAGCACTCCGGGGGGAGGGCAGCCCCAGCATTTT
TRBJ2-1,TRBV6-5,many,-,CASSYLGNEQFF,TGTGCCAGCAGTTACCTGGGGAATGAGCAGTTCTTC
TRBJ2-7,TRBV7-3,few,TRBD1,CASSYRGTDEQYF,TGTGCCAGCAGCTACAGGGGTACCGACGAGCAGTACTTC
TRBJ2-7,TRBV20-1,-,-,CSARDLGVDEQYF,TGCAGTGCTAGAGATCTGGGGGTCGACGAGCAGTACTTC
TRBJ2-7,TRBV7-8,-,TRBD2,CASSFYGRTTEQYF,TGTGCCAGCAGCTTTTACGGGAGGACGACCGAGCAGTACTTC
TRBJ2-5,TRBV10-1,-,TRBD1,CASSEQGNRGETQYF,TGCGCCAGCAGTGAACAGGGGAACAGGGGAGAGACCCAGTACTTC
TRBJ1-2,TRBV7-2,-,-,CASSLDPKTYGYTF,TGTGCCAGCAGCTTAGATCCGAAAACCTATGGCTACACCTTC
TRBJ1-2,TRBV12-3/TRBV12-4,-,-,CASRGSNYGYAF,TGTGCCAGTAGGGGCAGCAACTATGGCTACGCCTTC
TRBJ2-7,TRBV11-2,-,-,CASSTGILYKQYF,TGTGCCAGCAGCACGGGAATTCTCTACAAGCAGTACTTC
TRBJ1-5,TRBV5-1,few,TRBD1,CASSGDRGHWGNQPQHF,TGCGCCAGCAGCGGCGACAGGGGGCATTGGGGCAATCAGCCCCAGCATTTT
TRBJ2-7,TRBV20-1,many,TRBD2,CSARDGRESSYEQYF,TGCAGTGCTAGAGATGGGCGGGAGAGCTCCTACGAGCAGTACTTC
TRBJ1-1,TRBV25-1,many,-,CASSGDEAFF,TGTGCCAGCAGTGGGGACGAAGCTTTCTTT
TRBJ2-3,TRBV27,few,TRBD2,CASSTEPGLVTDTQYF,TGTGCCAGCAGTACAGAGCCGGGACTAGTAACAGATACGCAGTATTTT
TRBJ2-7,TRBV10-1,many,TRBD2,CASSDGLAGGTPYEQYF,TGCGCCAGCAGTGATGGACTAGCGGGAGGGACCCCCTACGAGCAGTACTTC
TRBJ2-7,TRBV10-1,-,TRBD1,CASRPTGRSYEQYF,TGCGCCAGCAGGCCGACAGGGCGCTCCTACGAGCAGTACTTC
TRBJ2-1,TRBV29-1,-,TRBD2,CSVSAGGPAEQFF,TGCAGCGTATCTGCGGGGGGGCCTGCTGAGCAGTTCTTC
TRBJ2-1,TRBV20-1,-,-,CSAPKAGTVNEQFF,TGCAGTGCTCCTAAAGCGGGGACAGTCAATGAGCAGTTCTTC
TRBJ2-1,TRBV6-5,-,TRBD2,CASSRASGLQQRNEQFF,TGTGCCAGCAGTCGGGCTAGCGGCCTCCAACAGCGGAATGAGCAGTTCTTC
TRBJ1-5,TRBV3-1,-,TRBD1,CASSQGGQGQPQHF,TGTGCCAGCAGCCAAGGCGGACAGGGGCAGCCCCAGCATTTT
TRBJ2-7,TRBV7-9,-,-,CASSGPPGLSYEQYF,TGTGCCAGCAGCGGCCCCCCAGGACTAAGCTACGAGCAGTACTTC
TRBJ1-5,TRBV15,many,-,CATSRHFLGVQHF,TGTGCCACCAGCAGACACTTTCTGGGGGTCCAGCATTTT
TRBJ1-6,TRBV4-1,-,-,CATRGRGGVTDNSPLHF,TGCGCCACAAGGGGACGGGGTGGTGTTACAGATAATTCACCCCTCCACTTT
TRBJ1-2,TRBV24-1,-,-,CATSQGPGYGYTF,TGTGCCACCAGTCAGGGGCCAGGCTATGGCTACACCTTC